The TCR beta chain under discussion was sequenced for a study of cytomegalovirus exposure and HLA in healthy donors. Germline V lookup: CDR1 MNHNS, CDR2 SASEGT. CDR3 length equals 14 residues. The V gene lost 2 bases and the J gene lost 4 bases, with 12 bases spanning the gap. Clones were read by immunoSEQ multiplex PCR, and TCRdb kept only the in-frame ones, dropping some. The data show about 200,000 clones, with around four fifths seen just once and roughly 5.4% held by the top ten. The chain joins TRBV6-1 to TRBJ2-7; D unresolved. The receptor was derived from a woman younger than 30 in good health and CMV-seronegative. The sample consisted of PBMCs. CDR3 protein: CASSESTPWYEQYF. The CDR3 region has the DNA TGTGCCAGCAGTGAAAGCACCCCGTGGTACGAGCAGTACTTC.